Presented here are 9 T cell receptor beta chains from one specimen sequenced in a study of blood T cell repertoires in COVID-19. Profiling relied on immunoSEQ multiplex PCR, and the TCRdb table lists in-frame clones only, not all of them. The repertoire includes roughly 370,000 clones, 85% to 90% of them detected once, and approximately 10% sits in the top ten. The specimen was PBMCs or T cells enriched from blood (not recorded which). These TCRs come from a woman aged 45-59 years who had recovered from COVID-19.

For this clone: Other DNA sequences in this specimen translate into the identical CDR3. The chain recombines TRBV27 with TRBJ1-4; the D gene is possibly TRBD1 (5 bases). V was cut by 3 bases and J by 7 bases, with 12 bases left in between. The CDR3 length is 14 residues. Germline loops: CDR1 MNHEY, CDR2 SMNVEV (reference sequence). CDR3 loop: CASSFAGRGEKLFF. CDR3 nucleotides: TGTGCCAGCAGTTTTGCAGGGCGTGGTGAAAAACTGTTTTTT.

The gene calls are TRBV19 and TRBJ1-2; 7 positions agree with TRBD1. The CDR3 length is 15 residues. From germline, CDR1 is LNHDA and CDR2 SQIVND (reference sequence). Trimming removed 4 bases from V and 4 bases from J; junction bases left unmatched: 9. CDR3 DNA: TGTGCCAGTAGTACCACAGGGGTCCATAGCTATGGCTACACCTTC. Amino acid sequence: CASSTTGVHSYGYTF.

The CDR3 DNA is TGTGCCAGCAGTACCCCTTACGGAGGGACTTATAGCAATCAGCCCCAGCATTTT. It yields the protein CASSTPYGGTYSNQPQHF. This chain links TRBV28 with TRBJ1-5; D might be TRBD1 (5 bases). Germline loops: CDR1 MDHEN, CDR2 SYDVKM. Trimming shortened V by 5 bases and J by 0 bases, and 20 bases separated the two germline ends. The CDR3 totals 18 residues.

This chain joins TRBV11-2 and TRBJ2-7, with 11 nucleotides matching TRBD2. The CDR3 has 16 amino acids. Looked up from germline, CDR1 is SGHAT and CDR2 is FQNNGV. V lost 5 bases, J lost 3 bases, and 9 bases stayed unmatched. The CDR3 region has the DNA TGTGCCAGCAGCCTAATGAGGACTAGCGGGTACTACGAGCAGTACTTC. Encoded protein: CASSLMRTSGYYEQYF.

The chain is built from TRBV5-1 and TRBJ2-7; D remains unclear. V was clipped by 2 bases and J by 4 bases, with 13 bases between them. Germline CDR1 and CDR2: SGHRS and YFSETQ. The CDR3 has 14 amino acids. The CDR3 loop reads CASSFRLPNYEQYF. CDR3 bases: TGCGCCAGCAGCTTTAGACTCCCAAATTACGAGCAGTACTTC.

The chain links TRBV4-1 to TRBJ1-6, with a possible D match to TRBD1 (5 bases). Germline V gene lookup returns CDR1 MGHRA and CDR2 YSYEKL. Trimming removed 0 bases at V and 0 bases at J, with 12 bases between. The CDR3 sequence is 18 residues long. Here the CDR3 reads CASSQDWQGSSYNSPLHF. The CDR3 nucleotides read TGCGCCAGCAGCCAAGATTGGCAGGGAAGCTCCTATAATTCACCCCTCCACTTT.

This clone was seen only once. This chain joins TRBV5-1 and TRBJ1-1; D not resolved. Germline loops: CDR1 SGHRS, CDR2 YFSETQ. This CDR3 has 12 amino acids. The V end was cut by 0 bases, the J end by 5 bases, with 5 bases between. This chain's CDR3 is CASSLERTEAFF. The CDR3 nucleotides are TGCGCCAGCAGCTTGGAGAGGACTGAAGCTTTCTTT.

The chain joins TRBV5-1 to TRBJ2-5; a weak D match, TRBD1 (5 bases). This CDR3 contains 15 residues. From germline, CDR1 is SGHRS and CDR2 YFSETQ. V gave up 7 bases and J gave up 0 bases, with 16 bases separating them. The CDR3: CASRPGHGYQETQYF. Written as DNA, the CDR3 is TGCGCCAGCCGGCCAGGGCACGGGTACCAAGAGACCCAGTACTTC.

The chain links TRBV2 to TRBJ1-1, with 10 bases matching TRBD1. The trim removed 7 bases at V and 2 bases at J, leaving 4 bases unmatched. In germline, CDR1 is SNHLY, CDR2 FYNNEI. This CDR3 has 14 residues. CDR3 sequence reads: CASNRDRGNTEAFF. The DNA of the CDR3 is TGTGCCAGCAACCGGGACAGGGGAAACACTGAAGCTTTCTTT.